This T cell receptor (beta chain) came from a study of technical replicates of blood from a few donors. Per the germline V gene, CDR1 is MNHNS and CDR2 is SASEGT. V lost 7 bases to trimming and J lost 3 bases; unmatched junction nucleotides: 9. The CDR3 is made up of 14 amino acids. Produced via immunoSEQ multiplex PCR; TCRdb's table is partial and in-frame only. The sample has fewer than 95,000 clones, approximately 95% seen once. Sequenced: T cells isolated from PBMCs. This chain links TRBV6-1 with TRBJ2-7; 7 bases match TRBD2. The source of this sequence is a human donor in good health. The CDR3 sequence: CASMSGRALYEQYF. The CDR3 DNA reads TGTGCCAGCATGAGTGGGAGGGCCCTCTACGAGCAGTACTTC.